This note documents a single T cell receptor beta chain sequence. The antigen remains unidentified. Per the germline V gene, CDR1 is SNHLY and CDR2 is FYNNEI. The CDR3 consists of 13 residues. After removal of 6 bases from V and 2 bases from J, the junction contained 4 bases not matched to a gene. Primers: 60 Vbeta forward and 13 Jbeta reverse. Profiled with immunoSEQ multiplex PCR; TCRdb holds only in-frame clones, not every one. The data hold about 120,000 clones, with approximately 80% observed a single time. The sample belongs to a study of cytomegalovirus exposure and HLA in healthy donors. Regarding the study as a whole: In a later analysis, TCR beta V- and J-gene trimming was associated with a missense DCLRE1C variant.

Sequenced input: PBMCs. The chain employs TRBV2 and TRBJ2-7; 7 bases are shared with TRBD1. The origin of this receptor is a female donor in good health and CMV-seropositive. The CDR3 coding sequence is TGTGCCAGCAGGCTGGGACAGACCTACGAGCAGTACTTC. This translates into CASRLGQTYEQYF.